This T cell receptor beta chain was found in a study of T cell responses to AZD1222 COVID-19 vaccine. Study in general: Samples with a second dose at about 4 or about 12 weeks were pooled together. Points from the study as a whole: At study baseline, merely several AZD1222 recipients were seropositive.

As for this clone: Its antigen is unknown.

Germline CDR1 is MNHNS and CDR2 is SASEGT. V was shortened by 2 bases and J by 8 bases, with 15 bases between the two germline ends. There are 14 residues in the CDR3. Generated by immunoSEQ multiplex PCR, the TCRdb table keeps only in-frame clones and is missing some. The data hold some 150,000 clones, with about 90% observed a single time. This material consisted of peripheral blood, taken on day 0 of AZD1222 vaccination. This TCR was sampled from an adult in good health. The rearrangement joins TRBV6-1 to TRBJ1-2; D gene ambiguous. CDR3 coding DNA: TGTGCCAGCAGTGAATATGGCCGGTCGACAGGCTACACCTTC. It encodes CASSEYGRSTGYTF.